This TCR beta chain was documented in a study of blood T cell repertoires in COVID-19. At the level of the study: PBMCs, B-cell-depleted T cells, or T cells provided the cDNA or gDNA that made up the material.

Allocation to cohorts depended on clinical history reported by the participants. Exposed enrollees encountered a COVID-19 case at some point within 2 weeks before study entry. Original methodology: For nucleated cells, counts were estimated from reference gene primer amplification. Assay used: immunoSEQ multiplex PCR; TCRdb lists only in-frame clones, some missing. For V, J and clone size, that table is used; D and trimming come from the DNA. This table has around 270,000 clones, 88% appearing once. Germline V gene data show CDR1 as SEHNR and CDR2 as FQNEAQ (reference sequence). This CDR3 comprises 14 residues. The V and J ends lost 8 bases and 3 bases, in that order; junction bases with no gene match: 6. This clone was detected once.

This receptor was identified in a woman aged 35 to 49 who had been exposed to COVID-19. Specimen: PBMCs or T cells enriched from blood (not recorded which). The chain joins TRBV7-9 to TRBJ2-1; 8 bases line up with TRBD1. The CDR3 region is CASVETGVYNEQFF. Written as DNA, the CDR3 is TGTGCCAGCGTCGAGACAGGGGTCTACAATGAGCAGTTCTTC.